The 25 T cell receptor beta chains reported below all come from one sample, sequenced in a study of blood T cell repertoires in COVID-19. Some clones are missing from TCRdb's copy, which holds only in-frame ones; the method was immunoSEQ multiplex PCR. This table holds 150,000 to 200,000 clones, around 81% found once. The source material was peripheral blood. Receptors were obtained from a man in his sixties with active or convalescent COVID-19.

This chain connects TRBV9 to TRBJ2-5; TRBD2 agrees at 8 bases. There are 16 residues in the CDR3. CDR1 SGDLS and CDR2 YYNGEE come from the germline V gene. Trimming removed 0 bases from V and 2 bases from J; junction bases left unmatched: 6. CDR3 nucleotide sequence: TGTGCCAGCAGCGTAGATTGGGCGGGGGGACAAGAGACCCAGTACTTC. Its translation is CASSVDWAGGQETQYF.

The rearrangement links TRBV9 to TRBJ1-4; 10 bases line up with TRBD1. CDR3 length: 17 residues. Losses at the gene ends were 0 bases for V and 3 bases for J; bases not matched to a gene: 5. The germline gives CDR1 SGDLS, CDR2 YYNGEE. The CDR3 coding sequence is TGTGCCAGCAGCGTAGGCGGGACAGGGGAGCCTAATGAAAAACTGTTTTTT. It is translated as CASSVGGTGEPNEKLFF.

The CDR3 nucleotides read TGTGCCAGTAGTGGGGGACAGGGGACGGGAGAGCAGTACTTC. This encodes CASSGGQGTGEQYF. The chain employs TRBV19 and TRBJ2-7, with 10 bases matching TRBD1. Germline V gives CDR1 LNHDA, CDR2 SQIVND (reference sequence). Trimming at V came to 5 bases and at J to 7 bases, leaving 8 bases not matched to a gene. The CDR3 sequence is 14 residues long.

The sample holds one count of this clone. The chain employs TRBV6-6 and TRBJ2-5; 8 positions agree with TRBD1. The germline CDR1 and CDR2 sequences are MNHNY and SVGAGI (reference sequence). The length of the CDR3 is 13 residues. The J segment lost 5 bases and the V segment lost 10 bases, leaving 9 bases of the junction unmatched. The CDR3 protein is CATYLRGQETQYF. CDR3 coding DNA: TGTGCCACCTACCTCAGGGGGCAGGAGACCCAGTACTTC.

The chain has TRBV5-1 and TRBJ2-3; 14 bases line up with TRBD2. V lost 4 bases to trimming and J lost 6 bases; unmatched junction nucleotides: 7. This CDR3 contains 16 residues. Germline loops: CDR1 SGHRS, CDR2 YFSETQ. The CDR3 sequence: CASSTLTSGRGDTQYF. The CDR3, as DNA: TGCGCCAGCAGCACTTTGACTAGCGGGAGGGGTGATACGCAGTATTTT.

CDR3 sequence: CASSFTGTGSHEQYF. The CDR3 region has the DNA TGTGCCAGCAGTTTCACCGGGACAGGGTCCCACGAGCAGTACTTC. V gene TRBV6-5 combines with J gene TRBJ2-7; 9 bases align to TRBD1. CDR1 is MNHEY and CDR2 is SVGAGI in the germline V gene. After removal of 4 bases from V and 5 bases from J, the junction contained 9 bases not matched to a gene. The CDR3 runs 15 residues.

The rearrangement joins TRBV9 to TRBJ2-7; 9 bases are a match to TRBD1. This CDR3 region has 14 residues. J lost 8 bases, V lost 3 bases, and 9 bases had no gene match. Germline-derived CDR1 and CDR2 are SGDLS and YYNGEE. The CDR3 DNA reads TGTGCCAGCAGCGGGTGGGACAGGGACGAACAGCAGTACTTC. It translates to CASSGWDRDEQQYF.

The rearrangement joins TRBV2 to TRBJ2-2; 7 positions agree with TRBD2. The length of the CDR3 is 14 residues. V gave up 8 bases and J gave up 1 base; unmatched junction bases: 4. Germline V gives CDR1 SNHLY, CDR2 FYNNEI. In DNA form, the CDR3 reads TGTGCCAGCCTCCGGACTAGGAACACCGGGGAGCTGTTTTTT. It is translated as CASLRTRNTGELFF.

The table lists this clone with a count of one. The rearrangement links TRBV6-4 to TRBJ2-5, with 7 bases that match TRBD2. V trimming: 0 bases; J trimming: 2 bases; junction bases outside the gene matches: 6. Germline V CDR1 and CDR2: MRHNA, SNTAGT. The CDR3 has 16 residues. The CDR3 nucleotides are TGTGCCAGCAGTGACTCATTAGCGGGTCCGCAAGAGACCCAGTACTTC. It specifies CASSDSLAGPQETQYF.

The sample holds a few counts of this clone. One junction end does not reproduce the germline sequence, and a read error may be involved. The gene calls are TRBV5-1 and TRBJ1-1, with TRBD1 matching over 10 bases. CDR1 SGHRS and CDR2 YFSETQ come from the germline V gene. This CDR3 has 12 amino acids. The CDR3 loop is CASSYGTGDLLF. Here the CDR3 DNA reads TGCGCCAGCAGCTACGGGACAGGGGACCTCCTCTTT. Full variable domain (missing parts from reference TRBV5-1 and TRBJ1-1): KAGVTQTPRYLIKTRGQQVTLSCSPISGHRSVSWYQQTPGQGLQFLFEYFSETQRNKGNFPGRFSGRQFSNSRSEMNVSTLELGDSALYLCASSYGTGDLLFGQGTRLTVV.

The chain's CDR3 is CASSEIVRGGTDTQYF. Written as DNA, the CDR3 is TGTGCCAGCAGTGAAATTGTCCGAGGAGGCACAGATACGCAGTATTTT. The rearrangement uses TRBV6-1 and TRBJ2-3; no reliable D call. The CDR3 has 16 residues. Germline V gives CDR1 MNHNS, CDR2 SASEGT. Trimming stripped 2 bases from V and 1 base from J, with 13 bases between.

The chain carries TRBV6-5 and TRBJ1-6; no definite D call. V lost 2 bases and J lost 9, with 14 bases in between. The CDR3 is made up of 15 amino acids. Germline V CDR1 and CDR2: MNHEY, SVGAGI. This CDR3 is CASSYGASRGSPLHF. The CDR3, as DNA: TGTGCCAGCAGTTACGGCGCTTCCCGGGGTTCACCCCTCCACTTT.

The rearrangement joins TRBV19 to TRBJ1-2; 7 bases fit TRBD1. CDR1 is LNHDA, CDR2 SQIVND, per germline (reference sequence). V lost 6 bases and J lost 4; bases outside the gene matches: 8. The CDR3 loop spans 14 amino acids. The CDR3 loop is CASRIPQGGYGYTF. CDR3 nucleotide sequence: TGTGCCAGTAGAATTCCGCAGGGGGGCTATGGCTACACCTTC. Together with reference TRBV19 and TRBJ1-2, the CDR3 gives the full variable domain: DGGITQSPKYLFRKEGQNVTLSCEQNLNHDAMYWYRQDPGQGLRLIYYSQIVNDFQKGDIAEGYSVSREKKESFPLTVTSAQKNPTAFYLCASRIPQGGYGYTFGSGTRLTVV.

This clone showed up just once. The rearrangement links TRBV28 to TRBJ1-2; 9 nucleotides agree with TRBD1. Germline assignment: CDR1 MDHEN and CDR2 SYDVKM. Trimming took 3 bases from V and 3 from J; bases not matched to a gene: 11. The CDR3 has 17 residues. DNA of the CDR3: TGTGCCAGCAGTTTGTTAGGGACAGGGAATTTTCACTATGGCTACACCTTC. It codes for CASSLLGTGNFHYGYTF.

V usage is TRBV5-8 and J usage is TRBJ1-2; TRBD1 might be the D (5 bases). The germline CDR1 and CDR2 sequences are SGHTS and YDEGEE. The CDR3 extends over 15 amino acids. Trimming pared 2 bases from V and 5 bases from J, leaving 16 bases between. The CDR3 region has the DNA TGTGCCAGCAGCTTCGGACAAGACAAACTATATGGCTACACCTTC. Its translation is CASSFGQDKLYGYTF.

The chain uses TRBV9 and TRBJ1-5; a weak D match, TRBD1 (6 bases). The germline V gene has CDR1 SGDLS and CDR2 YYNGEE. V was trimmed by 4 bases and J by 4 bases, leaving 15 bases between them. This CDR3 is built from 15 residues. CDR3 amino acids: CASSNGPGVNQPQHF. Written as DNA, the CDR3 is TGTGCCAGCAGCAACGGACCAGGGGTGAATCAGCCCCAGCATTTT.

This clone showed up just once. This sequence joins TRBV4-1 and TRBJ2-3; TRBD2 agrees at 13 bases. The CDR3 spans 18 residues. V dropped 1 base and J dropped 6; count of bases not matched to a gene: 10. Germline V gives CDR1 MGHRA, CDR2 YSYEKL. In nucleotides, the CDR3 is TGCGCCAGCAGCCAAGTAAGGACTAGCGGGAGATTTGAGGATACGCAGTATTTT. It codes for CASSQVRTSGRFEDTQYF.

The chain carries TRBV19 and TRBJ1-5, with 8 nucleotides matching TRBD1. The length of the CDR3 is 20 residues. V lost 5 bases to trimming and J lost 0 bases; unmatched junction nucleotides: 18. Germline V gene sequence: CDR1 LNHDA, CDR2 SQIVND (reference sequence). CDR3 in DNA: TGTGCCAGTAGTGCAGGGGGCACAGGGCCAAGGTTTTATAGCAATCAGCCCCAGCATTTT. Translation: CASSAGGTGPRFYSNQPQHF.

This clone was observed a single time. This chain connects TRBV11-2 to TRBJ2-7; possibly TRBD2 for D (6 bases). V dropped 2 bases and J dropped 0 bases, with 8 bases sitting between them. Per the germline V gene, CDR1 is SGHAT and CDR2 is FQNNGV. The CDR3 has 14 amino acids. CDR3 residues: CASSLQRASYEQYF. The CDR3 DNA reads TGTGCCAGCAGCTTACAGCGGGCCTCCTACGAGCAGTACTTC.

The gene calls are TRBV7-2 and TRBJ1-5; TRBD1 agrees at 11 bases. The CDR3 consists of 14 residues. The ends lost 3 bases at V and 7 bases at J; junction bases unmatched: 2. Germline V lookup: CDR1 SGHTA, CDR2 FQGNSA. The CDR3 is CASSLRDRGQPQHF. As DNA, the CDR3 is TGTGCCAGCAGCTTGAGGGACAGGGGGCAGCCCCAGCATTTT. The variable domain in full, completed from reference TRBV7-2 and TRBJ1-5, reads GAGVSQSPSNKVTEKGKDVELRCDPISGHTALYWYRQSLGQGLEFLIYFQGNSAPDKSGLPSDRFSAERTGGSVSTLTIQRTQQEDSAVYLCASSLRDRGQPQHFGDGTRLSIL.

A word on this clone: This sample includes further DNA sequences coding for the same CDR3. The CDR3 here is CASSLGQGNYGYTF. DNA of the CDR3: TGTGCCAGCAGTTTGGGACAGGGGAACTATGGCTACACCTTC. The rearrangement links TRBV27 to TRBJ1-2, with 10 bases fitting TRBD1. Germline CDR1 reads MNHEY; CDR2 reads SMNVEV (reference sequence). V shed 3 bases and J 2 bases; nucleotides not matched to a gene: 0. CDR3 length equals 14 residues.

The rearrangement uses TRBV12-3 or TRBV12-4 and TRBJ1-2; D not resolved. There are 13 residues in the CDR3. The V gene lost 5 bases and the J gene lost 5 bases, with 12 bases spanning the gap. In DNA, the CDR3 is TGTGCCAGCAGTCCACCTACTAGTTATGGCTACACCTTC. It encodes CASSPPTSYGYTF.

This clone was detected only a few times. This sequence joins TRBV19 and TRBJ1-1; D gene ambiguous. CDR1 is LNHDA and CDR2 is SQIVND in the germline V gene (reference sequence). V was cut by 6 bases and J by 1 base, with 21 bases left in between. This CDR3 has 17 residues. DNA of the CDR3: TGTGCCAGTAGGAATCCCCTCTTAAGAGGGCCGAACACTGAAGCTTTCTTT. This codes for CASRNPLLRGPNTEAFF.

This clone was seen once. This sequence joins TRBV6-5 and TRBJ1-4; no definite D call. Germline V gene data show CDR1 as MNHEY and CDR2 as SVGAGI. V lost 6 bases and J 5 bases, leaving 16 bases between the germline ends. The CDR3 length is 15 residues. As DNA, the CDR3 is TGTGCCAGCAGGGTCTTCCGGGTCTCGAATGAAAAACTGTTTTTT. This gives the protein CASRVFRVSNEKLFF.

The chain carries TRBV14 and TRBJ2-2; 8 nucleotides match TRBD2. Germline CDR1 and CDR2: SGHDN and FVKESK. The CDR3 totals 17 residues. Trimming removed 0 bases from V and 0 bases from J; junction bases left unmatched: 3. The CDR3 DNA reads as TGTGCCAGCAGCCAAGAGAGCGGGGGCCCGAACACCGGGGAGCTGTTTTTT. Translated, it gives CASSQESGGPNTGELFF.